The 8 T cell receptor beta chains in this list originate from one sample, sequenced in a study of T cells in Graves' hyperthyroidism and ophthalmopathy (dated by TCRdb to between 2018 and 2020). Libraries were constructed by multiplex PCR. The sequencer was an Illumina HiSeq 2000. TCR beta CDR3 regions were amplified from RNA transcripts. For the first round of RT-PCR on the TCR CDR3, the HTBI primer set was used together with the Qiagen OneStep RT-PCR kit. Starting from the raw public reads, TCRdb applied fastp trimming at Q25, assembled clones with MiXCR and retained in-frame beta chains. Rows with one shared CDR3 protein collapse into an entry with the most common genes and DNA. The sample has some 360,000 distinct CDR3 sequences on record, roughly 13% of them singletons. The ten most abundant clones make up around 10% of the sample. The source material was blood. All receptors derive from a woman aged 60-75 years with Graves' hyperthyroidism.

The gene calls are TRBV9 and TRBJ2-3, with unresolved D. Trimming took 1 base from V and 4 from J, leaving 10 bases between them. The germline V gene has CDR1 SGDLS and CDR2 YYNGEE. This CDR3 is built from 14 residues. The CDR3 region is CASSVPSQPDTQYF. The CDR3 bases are TGTGCCAGCAGCGTACCTTCCCAACCAGATACGCAGTATTTT. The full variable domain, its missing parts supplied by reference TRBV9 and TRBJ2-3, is DSGVTQTPKHLITATGQRVTLRCSPRSGDLSVYWYQQSLDQGLQFLIQYYNGEERAKGNILERFSAQQFPDLHSELNLSSLELGDSALYFCASSVPSQPDTQYFGPGTRLTVL.

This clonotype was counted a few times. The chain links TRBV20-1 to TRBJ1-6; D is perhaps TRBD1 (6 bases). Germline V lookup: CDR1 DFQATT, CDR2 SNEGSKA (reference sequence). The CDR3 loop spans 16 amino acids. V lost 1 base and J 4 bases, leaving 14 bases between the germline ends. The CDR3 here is CSARVEGEYYNSPLHF. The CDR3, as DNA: TGCAGTGCTAGAGTGGAGGGGGAATATTATAATTCACCCCTCCACTTT.

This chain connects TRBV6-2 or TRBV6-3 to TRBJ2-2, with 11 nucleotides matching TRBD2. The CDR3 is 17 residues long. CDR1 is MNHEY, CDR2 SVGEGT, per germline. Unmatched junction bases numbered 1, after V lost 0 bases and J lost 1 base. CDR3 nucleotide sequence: TGTGCCAGCAGTTACTCAACTAGCGGGGGGAACACCGGGGAGCTGTTTTTT. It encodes CASSYSTSGGNTGELFF.

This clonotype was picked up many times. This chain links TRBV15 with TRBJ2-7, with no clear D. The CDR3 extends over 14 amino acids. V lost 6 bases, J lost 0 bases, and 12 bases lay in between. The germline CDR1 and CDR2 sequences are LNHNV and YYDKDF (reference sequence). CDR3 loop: CATRVDRTSYEQYF. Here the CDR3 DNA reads TGTGCCACCAGGGTTGACCGGACCTCCTACGAGCAGTACTTC. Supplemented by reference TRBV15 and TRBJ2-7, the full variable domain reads DAMVIQNPRYQVTQFGKPVTLSCSQTLNHNVMYWYQQKSSQAPKLLFHYYDKDFNNEADTPDNFQSRRPNTSFCFLDIRSPGLGDTAMYLCATRVDRTSYEQYFGPGTRLTVT.

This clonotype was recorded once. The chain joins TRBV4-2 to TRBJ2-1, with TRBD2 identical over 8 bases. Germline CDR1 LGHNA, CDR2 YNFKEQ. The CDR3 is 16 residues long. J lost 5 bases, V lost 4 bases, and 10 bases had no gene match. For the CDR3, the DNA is TGTGCCAGCAGCCCCCACGGGACTAGGGGGGACAATGAGCAGTTCTTC. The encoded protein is CASSPHGTRGDNEQFF.

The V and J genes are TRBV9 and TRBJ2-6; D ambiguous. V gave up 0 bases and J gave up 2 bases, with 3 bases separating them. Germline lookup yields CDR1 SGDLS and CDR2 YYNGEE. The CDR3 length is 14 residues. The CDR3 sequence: CASSVGAGANVLTF. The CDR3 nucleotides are TGTGCCAGCAGCGTAGGAGCTGGGGCCAACGTCCTGACTTTC. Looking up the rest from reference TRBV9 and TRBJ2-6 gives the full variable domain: DSGVTQTPKHLITATGQRVTLRCSPRSGDLSVYWYQQSLDQGLQFLIQYYNGEERAKGNILERFSAQQFPDLHSELNLSSLELGDSALYFCASSVGAGANVLTFGAGSRLTVL.

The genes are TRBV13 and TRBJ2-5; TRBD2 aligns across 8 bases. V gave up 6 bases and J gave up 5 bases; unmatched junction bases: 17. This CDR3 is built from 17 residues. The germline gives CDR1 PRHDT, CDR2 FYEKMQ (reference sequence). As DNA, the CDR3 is TGTGCCAGCAGGCATAGGACTAGCCGGGCCTCGGGGGAGACCCAGTACTTC. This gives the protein CASRHRTSRASGETQYF.

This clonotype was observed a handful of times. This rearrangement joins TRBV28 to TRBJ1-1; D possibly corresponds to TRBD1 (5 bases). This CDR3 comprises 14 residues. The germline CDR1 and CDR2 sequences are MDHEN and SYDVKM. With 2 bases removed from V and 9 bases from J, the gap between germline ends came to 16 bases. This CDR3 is CASSLGITGVQAFF. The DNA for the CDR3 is TGTGCCAGCAGTTTAGGGATCACGGGGGTCCAAGCTTTCTTT. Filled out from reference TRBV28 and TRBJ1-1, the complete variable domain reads DVKVTQSSRYLVKRTGEKVFLECVQDMDHENMFWYRQDPGLGLRLIYFSYDVKMKEKGDIPEGYSVSREKKERFSLILESASTNQTSMYLCASSLGITGVQAFFGQGTRLTVV.